This record concerns one T cell receptor beta chain sequence. Its antigen remains undetermined. Base quality data are lacking; no much larger clone is found one base away. The cohort was made up of about 610 healthy bone marrow donors. All cohort members were sampled while nominally healthy, although unrecorded immune exposures were likely present. The donor was CMV seropositive and was included in the group of 250 to 300 seropositive cohort members. Each donor provided a peripheral blood sample, and peripheral blood mononuclear cells were used for TCR beta sequencing. The Qiagen DNeasy Blood Extraction Kit was used to extract genomic DNA from the blood cell samples. This record belongs to a study of cytomegalovirus exposure and HLA in healthy donors listed by TCRdb under 2017. In terms of the full investigation: In an earlier analysis of 587 of the donors, around 290 Gb of sequence data and approximately 100 million unique TCR beta sequences from about 180 million T cells were reported. An earlier analysis of some 500 of the donors applied high-throughput TCR beta sequencing to assess whether each TCR beta V gene segment acted as functional or pseudogenic. In addition to the first cohort of several hundred subjects, a separate validation cohort of over 90 different subjects was used. An early release covering roughly 600 HLA-typed donors comprised approximately 300 gigabases of sequencing data and tens of millions of unique TCR sequences. In the later analysis, no new phenotypic data were used to find candidate immune exposures; instead, reliance was placed on TCR beta sequences and their occurrence across donors. Four or five DR-DQ haplotypes were treated as single units for association and clustering because of strong linkage in the cohort. All discovery cohort repertoires had been generated using a single sequencing platform. Class I and class II HLA loci were covered by the typing at four-digit resolution. A later analysis re-analyzed previously published TCR beta repertoires from 550 to 700 donors and added high-resolution HLA genotyping to study TCR occurrence patterns. Typing coverage differed by locus: A, B, C, DRB1 and DQB1 were typed in roughly 620-640 donors, DQA1 in about 500, DPA1 in roughly 590, and DPB1 in 472. The study was designed to test whether signatures of past pathogen exposure could be identified by cataloging public T cell receptors. Donor age, sex, ethnicity and CMV serostatus were compiled together with the repertoire data. Across approximately 400 genotyped donors of the cohort, an average of about 200,000 unique TCR beta nucleotide sequences per donor were sequenced, and roughly 20% of those sequences were non-productive. Using immunosequencing, the study profiled T cell repertoires from fewer than 850 subjects and related those repertoires to cytomegalovirus serostatus. To predict cytomegalovirus infection status, the study combined high-throughput TCR immunosequencing, statistical association of individual TCRs with disease status, and machine learning. Of the roughly 400 genotyped donors, approximately 80% were placed in the genetic ancestry cluster associated with self-reported Caucasian donors. In a later genetic analysis, genome-wide SNP genotypes for about three fifths of the roughly 670 donors were used, and that subset was treated as a discovery cohort. Broader findings and caveats from the paper: The sequencing pipeline was judged likely to have produced a cluster of highly shared sequence variants as a technical artifact. In vitro tests confirmed that a few of the cytomegalovirus-associated TCR beta chains recognize cytomegalovirus antigens. Only TCR beta chains were sequenced in this cohort, and the absence of alpha or paired-chain data limited detectable features. Correlated functional status among segregating V segments might reflect linkage disequilibrium, but an unknown experimental factor could not be ruled out. Specific HLA alleles were associated with some 15,000 TCR beta sequences at a false discovery rate of 0.05 in a later analysis. An association between a missense DCLRE1C variant and V-gene and J-gene trimming of TCR beta chains was found in a later genetic analysis and replicated in an independent cohort. When HLA alleles, especially DR and DQ, strongly co-occurred, TCR associations were difficult to assign to individual alleles. Most CMV-associated TCR beta chains appeared to be HLA-restricted in a later analysis, and the HLA associations seemed to be driven largely by CMV exposure. According to a later analysis, parvovirus B19, influenza, CMV and Epstein-Barr virus appeared linked to several top co-occurrence clusters. A further reported finding was that TCR beta sequences accurately predicted the HLA-A and HLA-B alleles for most subjects in the first cohort. An earlier analysis of 587 of the donors showed that most TCR beta V segments appeared in productive rearrangements either about 87% or about 30% of the time, which broadly matched IMGT annotations. Immune exposure information for the cohort was limited to CMV serostatus. The authors suggested that the approach could potentially be extended to other disease states and immunological phenotypes. Cytomegalovirus status was reported to be diagnosed by the classifier with high specificity and sensitivity in both the original and validation cohorts. Because counts were too low, fewer than 20 rarely observed V segments, including chromosome 9 orphons, were excluded from the earlier analysis of around 640 of the donors. A later genetic analysis reported fewer N-insertions in productive TCRs among donors in an Asian-associated ancestry cluster than the roughly 620-donor mean. A later analysis found that HLA-associated TCR beta chains were more clonally expanded and had lower generation probabilities than equally common non-associated chains. Because HLA typing was unavailable for some donors at each locus, only the typed subset was used in association tests. According to a later analysis, TCR association rates differed among HLA loci, with DRB1 alleles showing the most associated TCRs and HLA-C alleles showing the fewest. The presence/absence analyses assumed that sequencing depth was roughly uniform across donors, and that assumption may not be true. Most TCR sequences were observed very rarely across donors, whereas some public TCRs were present in many individuals. In the study, about 150 TCR beta chains were listed as associated with cytomegalovirus.

The library was generated by the immunoSEQ multiplex PCR assay. For the multiplex PCR, a mixture combining 60 forward primers for TCR Vbeta segments and 13 reverse primers for TCR Jbeta segments was used. Amplification of the CDR3 region of rearranged TCR beta genes was performed with a multiplex PCR assay on genomic DNA. On the Illumina HiSeq System, the amplified TCR beta libraries were sequenced as 87-base-pair reads. The original pipeline was this. A later analysis counted tens of millions of unique TCR beta chains across the 666 repertoires, and some 11 million of these chains were shared by at least two donors. Raw reads were error-corrected and collapsed into unique sequences with a nearest-neighbor algorithm that merged closely related sequences to remove PCR and sequencing errors. CDR3 sequences were aligned to IMGT reference sequences to assign V, D and J gene segments. For a sequence to be retained, a match of at least six nucleotides was required to both a V gene segment and a J gene segment. A rearrangement was called productive if the CDR3 had no stop codons and remained in frame with V and J, and every other rearrangement was called non-productive. Following IMGT convention, CDR3 was defined as the stretch from the second conserved V-encoded cysteine to the conserved J-encoded phenylalanine. In an earlier analysis of more than 550 of the donors, sequences lacking an unambiguous match to a single V gene segment were excluded. In an earlier analysis of some 590 of the donors, a V segment was called functional when productive rearrangements were above 56.7%, and segregating when the standard deviation between donors exceeded 5%. A statistical classification framework was developed to diagnose cytomegalovirus status using the catalog of TCR beta chain sequences. In a later analysis, TCR nucleotide sequences were compared against IMGT/GENE-DB human TR gene sequences so that V and J genes could be assigned. A later analysis assigned CDR3 sequences and most-parsimonious VDJ recombination scenarios with the TCRdist pipeline. In a later analysis, each TCR beta chain was defined by its CDR3 amino acid sequence together with its V-gene family, and reads without a unique V-gene family were excluded. To address suspected cross-contamination and a sequencing artifact, a later analysis removed a few hundred highly shared, low-generation-probability nucleotide sequences. In a later analysis, a clonal expansion index for each public chain was calculated from normalized within-repertoire ranks of inferred template counts. In a later analysis, generation probabilities were computed using a VDJ recombination model fitted to out-of-frame rearrangements, and the results were checked against IGoR. A later analysis scored TCR-TCR, TCR-HLA and TCR-CMV co-occurrence with hypergeometric tests, applying a repertoire-size bias correction to TCR pairs. False discovery rates were estimated in a later analysis by permuting HLA or CMV assignments 20 times. In a later analysis, co-occurring TCRs were grouped with DBSCAN, and TCRdist sequence similarity was added when clustering was performed within HLA-allele-positive subsets. For co-occurrence clustering, repertoires with fewer than 30,000 or more than 120,000 public chains were excluded, along with a handful of repertoires with anomalous nucleotide sharing. TCRdb limited this immuneACCESS table to in-frame rearrangements with V and J called. A share of clones is missing; checked studies link under half to unresolved V genes, and the rest is unexplained. Clone size and the V and J calls come from that table; the DNA yielded D and trimming. This sample gives 100,000 to 150,000 clones in total; around four fifths of them show up just once. The top ten constitute roughly 30% of the sample.

This receptor was obtained from a man aged 55-75 years in good health and CMV-seropositive. Sequenced material: PBMCs.

CDR3 protein: CASSVGLGSYEQYF. The DNA sequence follows: TGTGCCAGCAGCGTAGGGCTAGGTTCTTACGAGCAGTACTTC. The receptor chain draws on TRBV9 and TRBJ2-7, with no D gene named confidently. Counted from cysteine to phenylalanine, this CDR3 has 14 amino acids. The retained sequence is limited to the CDR3, 42 bases, with the frame set at the first base. The germline V gene encodes CDR1 SGDLS and CDR2 YYNGEE. At the junction V is shortened by 0 bases and J by 4 bases, with 11 bases in between. The CDR3 plus the reference TRBV9 and TRBJ2-7 genes for the other parts give the full variable domain: DSGVTQTPKHLITATGQRVTLRCSPRSGDLSVYWYQQSLDQGLQFLIQYYNGEERAKGNILERFSAQQFPDLHSELNLSSLELGDSALYFCASSVGLGSYEQYFGPGTRLTVT.